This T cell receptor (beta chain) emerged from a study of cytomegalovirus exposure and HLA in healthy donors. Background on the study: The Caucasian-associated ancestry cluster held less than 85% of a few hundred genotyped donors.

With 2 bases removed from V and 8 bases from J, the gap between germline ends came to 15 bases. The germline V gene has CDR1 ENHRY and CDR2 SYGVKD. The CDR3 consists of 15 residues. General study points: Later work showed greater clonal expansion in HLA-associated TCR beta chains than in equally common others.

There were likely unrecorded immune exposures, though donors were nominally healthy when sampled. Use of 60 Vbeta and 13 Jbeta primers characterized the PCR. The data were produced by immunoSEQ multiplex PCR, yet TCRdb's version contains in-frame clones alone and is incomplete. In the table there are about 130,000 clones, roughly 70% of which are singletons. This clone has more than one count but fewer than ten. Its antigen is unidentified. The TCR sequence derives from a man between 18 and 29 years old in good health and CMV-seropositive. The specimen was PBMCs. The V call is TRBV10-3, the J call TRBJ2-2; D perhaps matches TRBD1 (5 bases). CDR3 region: CAISELGQAQGELFF. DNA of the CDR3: TGTGCCATCAGTGAGCTGGGGCAGGCCCAAGGGGAGCTGTTTTTT.